A single sample is the source of the 25 T cell receptor beta chains below, sequenced in a study of patients and donors after allogeneic stem cell transplantation. TCRdb processed the RT-PCR reads anew with MiXCR; each CDR3 protein has one entry. The table lists under 30,000 distinct CDR3 sequences, over 7% of them singletons. Material for sequencing was blood, either unsorted or a sorted T cell fraction (not recorded which). These receptor sequences come from a human donor who was either an allogeneic HSCT recipient or a stem cell or donor lymphocyte infusion donor (not recorded which). It is not recorded whose cells these are; they may come from a transplant donor.

There are a few counts of this clonotype. This chain links TRBV4-2 with TRBJ2-1; 11 bases are shared with TRBD2. The CDR3 is made up of 17 amino acids. Germline V gene data show CDR1 as LGHNA and CDR2 as YNFKEQ. The ends lost 4 bases at V and 7 bases at J; junction bases unmatched: 12. The CDR3 loop reads CASSLGPTSGDGNEQFF. The CDR3 DNA sequence: TGTGCCAGCAGCCTTGGTCCGACTAGCGGGGACGGGAATGAGCAGTTCTTC.

This clonotype came up many times. This rearrangement joins TRBV18 to TRBJ2-7, with a weak D call TRBD1 (6 bases). V was shortened by 10 bases and J by 3 bases, with 13 bases between the two germline ends. The CDR3 covers 12 residues. Germline-derived CDR1 and CDR2 are KGHSH and LQKENI. The chain's CDR3 is CATTARGYEQYF. CDR3 in DNA: TGTGCCACTACGGCCAGGGGCTACGAGCAGTACTTC.

This clonotype was detected many times. The chain combines TRBV5-1 with TRBJ2-1; 8 bases are a match to TRBD2. Germline V lookup: CDR1 SGHRS, CDR2 YFSETQ. The CDR3 is 16 residues long. V was clipped by 3 bases and J by 5 bases; unmatched bases: 10. CDR3 region: CASSWVGTRKNNEQFF. The CDR3 bases are TGCGCCAGCAGCTGGGTAGGGACTAGGAAGAACAATGAGCAGTTCTTC.

The rearrangement joins TRBV27 to TRBJ2-3; weak D call: TRBD2 (5 bases). The germline V and J ends were trimmed by 5 bases and 3 bases, with 18 bases remaining between them. From germline, CDR1 is MNHEY and CDR2 SMNVEV (reference sequence). The CDR3 contains 16 residues. The CDR3 loop is CASSRTLTNGTDTQYF. CDR3 in DNA: TGTGCCAGCAGTAGAACCCTGACTAATGGGACAGATACGCAGTATTTT.

This chain uses TRBV20-1 with TRBJ2-7; D assignment may be TRBD1 or TRBD2 (5 bases each). Trimming took off 6 bases at V and 7 bases at J, with 22 bases between the two ends. Germline CDR1 DFQATT, CDR2 SNEGSKA (reference sequence). The CDR3 length is 14 residues. The CDR3 region has the DNA TGCAGTGCCACCCTGGGGGAGCGGACTTGGGAGCAGTACTTC. Translating it yields CSATLGERTWEQYF.

The chain has TRBV20-1 and TRBJ2-4; 7 positions agree with TRBD1. CDR3 size: 13 residues. Per germline, CDR1 DFQATT and CDR2 SNEGSKA (reference sequence). The junction had 1 base not matched to a gene; V was cut back by 4 bases and J by 1 base. Here the CDR3 DNA reads TGCAGTGCTACACAGGGGGCCAAAAACATTCAGTACTTC. Its protein product is CSATQGAKNIQYF.

This clonotype was seen many times. V usage is TRBV7-9 and J usage is TRBJ1-5; D not certain. V lost 1 base, J lost 0 bases, and 13 bases lay in between. CDR1 and CDR2 from the germline V gene are SEHNR and FQNEAQ (reference sequence). This CDR3 is 17 amino acids long. The CDR3: CASSLDSGVYSNQPQHF. The CDR3 bases are TGTGCCAGCAGCTTAGATTCAGGCGTATATAGCAATCAGCCCCAGCATTTT.

The J gene is TRBJ1-1, the V gene TRBV19; possible D gene TRBD1, 5 bases. CDR3 size: 14 residues. Germline CDR1 and CDR2: LNHDA and SQIVND (reference sequence). Deletions cut 4 bases from V and 8 bases from J, with 17 bases between. The CDR3 protein is CASSSLPETAEAFF. DNA of the CDR3: TGTGCCAGTAGTAGCCTCCCGGAGACAGCAGAAGCTTTCTTT.

This clonotype was seen a handful of times. The chain is built from TRBV30 and TRBJ2-5; D unclear. Trimming left V 5 bases short and J 1 base short, with 5 bases between. Germline V gene lookup returns CDR1 GTSNPN and CDR2 SVGIG (reference sequence). This CDR3 has 11 residues. The CDR3 spells CAWEIQETQYF. The CDR3 DNA reads as TGTGCCTGGGAAATCCAAGAGACCCAGTACTTC.

This clonotype was seen a handful of times. Here the CDR3 DNA reads TGCGCCAGCAGCTTGGGACAGCTTATGAACACTGAAGCTTTCTTT. This translates into CASSLGQLMNTEAFF. The chain employs TRBV5-1 and TRBJ1-1; TRBD1 might be the D (5 bases). Germline-derived CDR1 and CDR2 are SGHRS and YFSETQ. Trimming took off 0 bases at V and 0 bases at J, with 9 bases between the two ends. There are 15 residues in the CDR3.

The chain joins TRBV28 to TRBJ2-1; 7 bases are shared with TRBD2. The ends lost 2 bases at V and 3 bases at J; junction bases unmatched: 1. Per germline, CDR1 MDHEN and CDR2 SYDVKM. There are 14 residues in the CDR3. CDR3 DNA: TGTGCCAGCAGTTTAGCGGGGGACTACAATGAGCAGTTCTTC. This gives the protein CASSLAGDYNEQFF.

V gene TRBV18 combines with J gene TRBJ1-4; D is undetermined. The CDR3 consists of 13 residues. V lost 2 bases to trimming and J lost 3 bases, with 4 bases between them. The germline V gene has CDR1 KGHSH and CDR2 LQKENI. CDR3 in amino acids: CASSPVANEKLFF. The CDR3 coding sequence is TGTGCCAGCTCACCAGTGGCTAATGAAAAACTGTTTTTT.

This clonotype has ten or more counts. The chain employs TRBV27 and TRBJ2-1; 13 nucleotides agree with TRBD2. There are 19 residues in the CDR3. Per the germline V gene, CDR1 is MNHEY and CDR2 is SMNVEV (reference sequence). Losses at the gene ends were 5 bases for V and 2 bases for J; bases not matched to a gene: 12. This chain's CDR3 is CASSPGLAGALGAYNEQFF. Here the CDR3 DNA reads TGTGCCAGCAGTCCCGGACTAGCGGGGGCTCTTGGGGCCTACAATGAGCAGTTCTTC.

CDR3 DNA: TGTGCCAGCAGCTTAAATATGCCCGGGACCGAAGCTTTCTTT. Protein sequence: CASSLNMPGTEAFF. The V and J genes are TRBV7-9 and TRBJ1-1; weak D call: TRBD1 (5 bases). V lost 2 bases, J lost 8 bases, and 15 bases lay in between. Germline CDR1 and CDR2: SEHNR and FQNEAQ (reference sequence). CDR3 length: 14 amino acids.

V is TRBV24-1 and J is TRBJ1-1, with D possibly TRBD1 on 5 matching bases. The CDR3 is made up of 15 amino acids. Per the germline V gene, CDR1 is KGHDR and CDR2 is SFDVKD. V shed 4 bases and J shed 1 base, with 12 bases lying between them. The CDR3 DNA reads TGTGCCACCAGTGAGGCAGGGACGCGGAACACTGAAGCTTTCTTT. It yields the protein CATSEAGTRNTEAFF.

This clonotype has ten or more counts. CDR3 nucleotides: TGTGCCAGCGGCATCCACGAGCAGTACTTC. Translated: CASGIHEQYF. V is TRBV28 and J is TRBJ2-7; D uncertain. Trimming took 8 bases from V and 5 from J, leaving 7 bases between them. The CDR3 runs to 10 residues. Germline assignment: CDR1 MDHEN and CDR2 SYDVKM.

As regards this clonotype: This clone may be a read error of a much larger clone one base away. The chain carries TRBV5-4 and TRBJ1-2, with TRBD1 matching over 10 bases. Germline-derived CDR1 and CDR2 are SGHNT and YYREEE (reference sequence). CDR3 length: 12 residues. CDR3 nucleotides: TGTGCCAGCAGCTGGACAGGGGGAGGCTACAACTTC. Its translation is CASSWTGGGYNF.

The chain has TRBV9 and TRBJ2-1; tentatively, D is TRBD1 (6 bases). Trimming stripped 4 bases from V and 1 base from J, with 15 bases between. The CDR3 loop spans 16 amino acids. Germline V gives CDR1 SGDLS, CDR2 YYNGEE. For the CDR3, the DNA is TGTGCCAGCAGCCCAGGGGCTCCTACGTCCTACAATGAGCAGTTCTTC. Residues: CASSPGAPTSYNEQFF.

Concerning this clonotype itself: The conserved final phenylalanine or tryptophan is absent from the CDR3, which likely points to a read error. The genes are TRBV30 and TRBJ2-1; maybe TRBD2 (6 bases). Germline V gives CDR1 GTSNPN, CDR2 SVGIG (reference sequence). This CDR3 spans 15 amino acids. Trimming removed 4 bases from V and 8 bases from J, with 21 bases in between. CDR3 in DNA: TGTGCCTGGAATTCGTATGGGGGGAGAGGCGATGAGCAGTTCCTC. Residues: CAWNSYGGRGDEQFL.

In this sample, this clonotype turned up many times. V usage is TRBV3-1 and J usage is TRBJ1-1; D perhaps matches TRBD1 (5 bases). With 4 bases removed from V and 4 bases from J, the gap between germline ends came to 19 bases. The CDR3 spans 16 residues. CDR1 is LGHDT and CDR2 is YNNKEL in the germline V gene (reference sequence). The DNA for the CDR3 is TGTGCCAGCAGCCCTCAGACCGGGGCGCGTGGCACTGAAGCTTTCTTT. Amino acid sequence: CASSPQTGARGTEAFF. Full variable domain (outside the CDR3, taken from reference TRBV3-1 and TRBJ1-1): DTAVSQTPKYLVTQMGNDKSIKCEQNLGHDTMYWYKQDSKKFLKIMFSYNNKELIINETVPNRFSPKSPDKAHLNLHINSLELGDSAVYFCASSPQTGARGTEAFFGQGTRLTVV.

In this sample, this clonotype turned up a few times. The chain is built from TRBV24-1 and TRBJ2-7; 10 bases are shared with TRBD1. Germline V gene sequence: CDR1 KGHDR, CDR2 SFDVKD. V shed 4 bases and J 7 bases; nucleotides not matched to a gene: 6. The CDR3 runs to 14 residues. The CDR3 loop is CATSDRQGAREQYF. The DNA of the CDR3 is TGTGCCACCAGTGACCGACAGGGGGCGCGGGAGCAGTACTTC.

The chain recombines TRBV28 with TRBJ2-4, with D uncertain. Deletions cut 2 bases from V and 7 bases from J, with 15 bases between. CDR3 length: 15 amino acids. Germline CDR1 is MDHEN and CDR2 is SYDVKM. CDR3 protein: CASSLPRASTNIQYF. In nucleotides, the CDR3 is TGTGCCAGCAGTTTACCCCGGGCGAGCACGAACATTCAGTACTTC. Complete variable domain (other parts from reference TRBV28 and TRBJ2-4): DVKVTQSSRYLVKRTGEKVFLECVQDMDHENMFWYRQDPGLGLRLIYFSYDVKMKEKGDIPEGYSVSREKKERFSLILESASTNQTSMYLCASSLPRASTNIQYFGAGTRLSVL.

By sample share, this clonotype is medium-sized. The chain links TRBV27 to TRBJ2-3, with 7 bases identical to TRBD1. J was trimmed by 2 bases and V by 6 bases; bases with no gene match: 5. CDR3 length equals 14 residues. In germline, CDR1 is MNHEY, CDR2 SMNVEV (reference sequence). The CDR3: CASRRDRNTDTQYF. CDR3 DNA: TGTGCCAGCAGACGGGACAGAAACACAGATACGCAGTATTTT.

This clonotype was seen more than once but under ten times. The chain recombines TRBV7-9 with TRBJ2-5; the match to TRBD2 covers 8 bases. The germline V gene encodes CDR1 SEHNR and CDR2 FQNEAQ (reference sequence). Unmatched junction bases numbered 15, after V lost 4 bases and J lost 5 bases. The CDR3 loop spans 17 amino acids. The CDR3 DNA reads as TGTGCCAGCAGCTCCGGGGGGGAGGCCTTTATACTGGAGACCCAGTACTTC. The encoded protein is CASSSGGEAFILETQYF. The variable domain in full, with the rest retrieved from reference TRBV7-9 and TRBJ2-5, is DTGVSQNPRHKITKRGQNVTFRCDPISEHNRLYWYRQTLGQGPEFLTYFQNEAQLEKSRLLSDRFSAERPKGSFSTLEIQRTEQGDSAMYLCASSSGGEAFILETQYFGPGTRLLVL.

This clonotype was seen only a few times. This sequence joins TRBV28 and TRBJ1-1; D remains ambiguous. There are 12 residues in the CDR3. Trimming shortened V by 6 bases and J by 4 bases, and 9 bases separated the two germline ends. Germline CDR1 is MDHEN and CDR2 is SYDVKM. The CDR3 nucleotides read TGTGCCAGCAGCCCACTGGGCACTGAAGCTTTCTTT. This encodes CASSPLGTEAFF.